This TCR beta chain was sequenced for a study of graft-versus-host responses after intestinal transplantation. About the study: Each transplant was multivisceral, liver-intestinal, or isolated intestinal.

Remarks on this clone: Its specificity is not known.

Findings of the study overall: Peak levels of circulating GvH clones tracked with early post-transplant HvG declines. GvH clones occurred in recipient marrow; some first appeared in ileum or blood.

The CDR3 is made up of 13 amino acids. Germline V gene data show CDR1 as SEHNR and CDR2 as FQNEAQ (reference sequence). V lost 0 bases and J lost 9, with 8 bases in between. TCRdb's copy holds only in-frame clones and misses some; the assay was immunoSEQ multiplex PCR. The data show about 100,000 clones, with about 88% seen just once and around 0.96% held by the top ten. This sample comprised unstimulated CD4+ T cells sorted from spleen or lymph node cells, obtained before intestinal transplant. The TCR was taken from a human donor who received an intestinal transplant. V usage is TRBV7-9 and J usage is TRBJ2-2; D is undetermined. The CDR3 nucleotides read TGTGCCAGCAGCTTAGCGGCCAGCCGGGAGCTGTTTTTT. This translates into CASSLAASRELFF.